Listed here is a single T cell receptor beta chain. Categorization into cohorts depended on clinical history that participants reported. These data originate in a study of blood T cell repertoires in COVID-19. Germline V lookup: CDR1 SNHLY, CDR2 FYNNEI. The V gene lost 6 bases and the J gene lost 0 bases, with 16 bases spanning the gap. The CDR3 loop spans 16 amino acids. Measured with immunoSEQ multiplex PCR; TCRdb has only the in-frame clones, and not every one. The sample shows roughly 150,000 clones, under 90% of them seen only once. This chain links TRBV2 with TRBJ2-3, with D maybe TRBD1 (6 bases). The sequence came from a man aged 50-60 years in a cohort exposed to, infected with or recovered from COVID-19 (not recorded which). Sequences were obtained from PBMCs or T cells enriched from blood (not recorded which). In DNA, the CDR3 is TGTGCCAGCAGGGCCTTACCCGGACAGAGCACAGATACGCAGTATTTT. It encodes CASRALPGQSTDTQYF.